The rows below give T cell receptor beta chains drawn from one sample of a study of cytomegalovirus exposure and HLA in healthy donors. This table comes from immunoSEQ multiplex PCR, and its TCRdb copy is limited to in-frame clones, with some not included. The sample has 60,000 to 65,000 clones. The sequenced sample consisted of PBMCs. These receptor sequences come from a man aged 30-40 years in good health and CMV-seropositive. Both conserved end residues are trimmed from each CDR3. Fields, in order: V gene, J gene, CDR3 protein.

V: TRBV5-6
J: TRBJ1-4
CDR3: ASSHGRDRVTSVREKLF

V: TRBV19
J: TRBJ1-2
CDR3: ASSPGSQGKKNGYT

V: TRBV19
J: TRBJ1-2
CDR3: ASSTPGDAWSYGYT

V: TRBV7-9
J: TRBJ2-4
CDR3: ASSLGAGLAKNIQY

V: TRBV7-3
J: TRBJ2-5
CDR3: ASSLSGGATETQY

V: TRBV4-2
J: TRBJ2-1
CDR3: ASSGASGGARNNEQF

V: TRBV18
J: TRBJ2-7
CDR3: ASSPGKGASEQY

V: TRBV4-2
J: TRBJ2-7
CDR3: ASSHTGTGYYEQY

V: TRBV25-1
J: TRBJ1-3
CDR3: ASSEYSANSRNTIY

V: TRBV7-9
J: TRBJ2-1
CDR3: ASSRPGLAGGTVTNEQF

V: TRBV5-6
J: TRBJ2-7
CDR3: ASSFGSGSYEQY

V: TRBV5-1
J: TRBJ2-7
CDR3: ASSLAGTSGPSSYEQY

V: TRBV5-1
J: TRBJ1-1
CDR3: ASSPTGSLGTEAF

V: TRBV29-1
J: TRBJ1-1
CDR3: SVDWTGIMNTEAF

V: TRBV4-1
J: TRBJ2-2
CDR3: ASSQSSDQAGTGELF

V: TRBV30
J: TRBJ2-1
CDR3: AWTLALYNEQF

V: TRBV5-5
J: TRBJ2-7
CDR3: ASSLVDLSYEQY

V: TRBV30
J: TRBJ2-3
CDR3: AWRRGIQGDTQY

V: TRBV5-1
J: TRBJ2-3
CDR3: ASSLGLAGGRTDTQY

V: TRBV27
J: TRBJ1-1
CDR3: ASRVTGGHTEDF

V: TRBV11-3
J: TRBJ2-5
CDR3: ASSDSIAGVKTQY

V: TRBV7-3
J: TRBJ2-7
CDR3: ASSLRRDPAYEQY

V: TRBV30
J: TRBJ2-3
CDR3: AWSVLSVDTQY

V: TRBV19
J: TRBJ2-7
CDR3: ASSPGQAYEQY

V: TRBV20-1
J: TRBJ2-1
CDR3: SGRSYNEQF